A selection of T cell receptor beta chains follows, all from one sample in a study of blood T cell repertoires in COVID-19. Repertoires were generated with immunoSEQ multiplex PCR, while TCRdb's copy carries only in-frame clones and drops some. Here the sample spans some 20,000 clones, approximately 90% being singletons. What was sequenced was peripheral blood. These receptor sequences come from a human donor in a cohort sampled during active COVID-19. CDR3s include the opening cysteine and the closing phenylalanine or tryptophan.

J gene | V gene | CDR3 protein
TRBJ2-5 | TRBV19 | CASSAGLMGETQYF
TRBJ2-2 | TRBV3-1/TRBV3-2 | CASSQAGTGGVGELFF
TRBJ2-7 | TRBV27 | CASSSLGRAYEQYF
TRBJ1-5 | TRBV27 | CASSEGPNQPQHF
TRBJ2-1 | TRBV6-1 | CASSEPVFGSSYNEQFF
TRBJ2-7 | TRBV19 | CASSSGNEQYF
TRBJ2-3 | TRBV18 | CASSPQQGVLTDTQYF
TRBJ1-1 | TRBV6-5 | CASTRTERNTEAFF
TRBJ1-1 | TRBV7-6 | CASSLAIGQNTEAFF
TRBJ2-1 | TRBV27 | CASSPRQGPWNEQFF
TRBJ1-5 | TRBV28 | CASSFRQGAGQPQHF
TRBJ2-3 | TRBV7-9 | CASSLVAGAARFADTQYF
TRBJ2-1 | TRBV5-5 | CASSPIGTDNEQFF
TRBJ2-3 | TRBV7-9 | CASSPGRLVGSTDTQYF
TRBJ2-6 | TRBV7-3 | CASGRTSLTGANVLTF
TRBJ2-1 | TRBV19 | CASSMGTSGSHEQFF
TRBJ2-7 | TRBV28 | CASSPVPRGTYEQYF
TRBJ1-1 | TRBV18 | CASSPLFQGSTEAFF
TRBJ2-1 | TRBV10-3 | CAISEGLAGWNEQFF
TRBJ2-2 | TRBV11-2 | CASTQGTNTGELFF
TRBJ1-5 | TRBV28 | CASSRRTGVVIQPQHF
TRBJ2-1 | TRBV28 | CASSPTPAHREFYNEQFF
TRBJ2-2 | TRBV3-1/TRBV3-2 | CASSQRTGLAGAGELFF
TRBJ2-6 | TRBV6-4 | CASTGRTTGLPGANVLTF
TRBJ2-3 | TRBV27 | CASSFTWTSGRLTDTQYF
TRBJ1-1 | TRBV5-1 | CASSLDTAVGEAFF
TRBJ2-1 | TRBV6-5 | CASRRGLADNEQFF
TRBJ2-3 | TRBV10-3 | CAISEPGDRDTDTQYF
TRBJ1-5 | TRBV28 | CASSFSDQPQHF
TRBJ2-1 | TRBV5-1 | CASSLLLAGGGNEQFF
TRBJ2-2 | TRBV28 | CASSLGLQPTGELFF
TRBJ1-6 | TRBV6-5 | CASRLDRGSPLHF
TRBJ1-5 | TRBV19 | CASSRGGVSNQPQHF
TRBJ1-6 | TRBV7-9 | CASSSGDLTNSPLHF